One TCR beta chain is described in this entry. Its antigen is undetermined. The source of the sample is a study of intratumoral heterogeneity in liver cancer. General study results and limits: The authors noted under-sampled tumor-infiltrating lymphocyte representation as a limitation.

Before surgical resection, these early-stage hepatocellular carcinoma patients received no treatment. Sampled areas showed no macroscopic evidence of necrosis or hemorrhage. There are 15 residues in the CDR3. V gave up 5 bases and J gave up 3 bases, with 16 bases separating them. Germline V gene data show CDR1 as MDHEN and CDR2 as SYDVKM. Produced via immunoSEQ multiplex PCR; TCRdb's table is partial and in-frame only. The sample has 21,000 or so clones; around 67% are singletons. This receptor was identified in a woman in her 70s with hepatocellular carcinoma. The V and J genes are TRBV28 and TRBJ1-1, with TRBD1 as a possible D gene (6 bases). This material consisted of tumor-adjacent normal tissue, taken before any cancer treatment. The CDR3 is CASSHETGVYTEAFF. The CDR3 DNA follows: TGTGCCAGCAGTCATGAGACAGGCGTGTACACTGAAGCTTTCTTT.